This is a list of T cell receptor beta chains from one sample in a study of cytomegalovirus exposure and HLA in healthy donors. Profiling relied on immunoSEQ multiplex PCR, and the TCRdb table lists in-frame clones only, not all of them. The sample comprises some 79,000 clones, 78% of which are singletons, and approximately 6% rests with the top ten. Sequenced: PBMCs. These receptors originate from a male donor in good health and CMV-seropositive. CDR3s include the opening cysteine and the closing phenylalanine or tryptophan. D genes are given only for firm matches. Size is stated for part of the rows, as once, few or many counts, or as a class when the clone is expanded.

>TRBV5-4|NA|few|TRBJ1-2
CASSLGRISYGYTF
TGTGCCAGCAGCTTGGGGCGGATCAGCTATGGCTACACCTTC
>TRBV10-3|NA|NA|TRBJ2-6
CAISESRVSGANVLTF
TGTGCCATCAGTGAGTCCAGGGTCTCTGGGGCCAACGTCCTGACTTTC
>TRBV19|NA|NA|TRBJ1-5
CASSDTLIQHF
TGTGCCAGTAGTGACACCCTTATTCAGCATTTT
>TRBV27|TRBD1|NA|TRBJ1-2
CASSPRTGNNYGYTF
TGTGCCAGCAGTCCCCGGACAGGAAATAACTATGGCTACACCTTC
>TRBV27|NA|NA|TRBJ2-2
CASSILTGATGELFF
TGTGCCAGCTCCATCCTGACAGGTGCCACCGGGGAGCTGTTTTTT
>TRBV7-3|NA|NA|TRBJ1-1
CASSGANTEAFF
TGTGCCAGCAGCGGGGCGAACACTGAAGCTTTCTTT
>TRBV7-2|NA|NA|TRBJ1-4
CASSRDSREKLFF
TGTGCCAGCAGCCGGGACTCCAGGGAAAAACTGTTTTTT
>TRBV20-1|NA|NA|TRBJ2-1
CSAAFTGQFF
TGCAGTGCTGCTTTCACTGGGCAGTTCTTC
>TRBV6-1|NA|NA|TRBJ1-2
CASRVEGNYGYTF
TGTGCCAGCCGCGTTGAGGGTAACTATGGCTACACCTTC
>TRBV29-1|NA|once|TRBJ1-4
CSGGLGTSNEKLFF
TGCAGCGGCGGGTTAGGTACTTCTAATGAAAAACTGTTTTTT
>TRBV4-1|TRBD1|NA|TRBJ1-5
CASSQRQGSNQPQHF
TGCGCCAGCAGCCAGCGACAGGGAAGCAATCAGCCCCAGCATTTT
>TRBV5-1|NA|NA|TRBJ2-5
CASSSSGIQETQYF
TGCGCCAGCAGCTCATCAGGGATCCAAGAGACCCAGTACTTC
>TRBV28|TRBD1|once|TRBJ2-3
CASSLGQYTQYF
TGTGCCAGCAGTTTGGGACAGTATACGCAGTATTTT
>TRBV11-2|NA|NA|TRBJ2-7
CASSSEPAGRYF
TGTGCCAGCAGCTCCGAACCAGCCGGGAGGTACTTC
>TRBV28|NA|NA|TRBJ2-7
CASALNPDRAGEQYF
TGTGCCAGCGCATTAAACCCCGATAGGGCGGGGGAGCAGTACTTC